This TCR beta chain is drawn from a study of shared clonotypes between healthy human individuals. The study's findings and limits: Four donors shared approximately 5% of their naive CD4 clonotypes. The study drew on few donors, limiting represented genetic and exposure-history diversity.

Positively selected for CCR7, the CD45RO-negative cells used as naive CD8 cells excluded terminally differentiated effector memory CD45RA+ cells. Donors, without exception, were Caucasian adults residing in Nashville, Tennessee. DNA at around 200 ng, tens of thousands of T cell genomes, went into sorted-subset replicate PCRs. Sequenced by immunoSEQ multiplex PCR; TCRdb stores in-frame clones only, minus some. The table has 760,000 or so clones, just over 95% seen once; the top ten hold over 0.2%. Note on this clone: The antigen is not known. This same CDR3 is encoded by further DNA sequences in the sample.

V gave up 2 bases and J gave up 5 bases, with 9 bases separating them. CDR3 length: 13 residues. In germline, CDR1 is MNHNS, CDR2 SASEGT. V and J are TRBV6-1 and TRBJ2-5, with D maybe TRBD1 (6 bases). This receptor was obtained from a man between 25 and 39 years old in good health. Sequencing was done on a sample of naive CD8+ T cells sorted from blood. The CDR3 DNA sequence: TGTGCCAGCAGTGAATGGGGGCGCGAGACCCAGTACTTC. Residues: CASSEWGRETQYF.